What follows are 21 T cell receptor beta chains derived from one specimen sequenced in a study of shared clonotypes between healthy human individuals. Method: immunoSEQ multiplex PCR; TCRdb's copy keeps in-frame clones and lacks some. The sample gives about 2.4 million clones, roughly 93% of which show up once; around 0.4% is in the top ten. Input material: naive CD4+ T cells from PBMCs. Subset here: CD45RA+ positively selected. These TCRs come from a man between 18 and 29 years old in good health. Some clones in this sample may be carry-over from other donors' samples.

The chain combines TRBV28 with TRBJ2-1; 9 nucleotides match TRBD2. CDR1 and CDR2 (germline): MDHEN, SYDVKM. The J segment lost 7 bases and the V segment lost 3 bases, leaving 7 bases of the junction unmatched. This CDR3 has 15 amino acids. The CDR3 here is CASSFSRAGGNEQFF. The CDR3, as DNA: TGTGCCAGCAGTTTCAGCAGGGCGGGAGGGAATGAGCAGTTCTTC. The full variable domain, its missing parts supplied by reference TRBV28 and TRBJ2-1, is DVKVTQSSRYLVKRTGEKVFLECVQDMDHENMFWYRQDPGLGLRLIYFSYDVKMKEKGDIPEGYSVSREKKERFSLILESASTNQTSMYLCASSFSRAGGNEQFFGPGTRLTVL.

The rearrangement uses TRBV4-1 and TRBJ2-1, with D possibly TRBD2 on 6 matching bases. Trimming removed 3 bases at V and 4 bases at J, with 13 bases between. This CDR3 is built from 15 residues. In germline, CDR1 is MGHRA, CDR2 YSYEKL. The CDR3: CASSHLSGSYNEQFF. In DNA, the CDR3 is TGCGCCAGCAGCCATTTGTCCGGGAGTTACAATGAGCAGTTCTTC.

The chain joins TRBV18 to TRBJ1-3; no definite D call. This CDR3 contains 15 residues. V was trimmed by 3 bases and J by 0 bases, leaving 9 bases between them. Germline loops: CDR1 KGHSH, CDR2 LQKENI. The CDR3 here is CASSPTASSGNTIYF. CDR3 DNA sequence: TGTGCCAGCTCACCGACGGCGAGCTCTGGAAACACCATATATTTT.

V and J are TRBV6-1 and TRBJ1-5, with 7 positions matching TRBD1. The CDR3 has 13 amino acids. CDR1 MNHNS and CDR2 SASEGT come from the germline V gene. Germline trimming cut 7 bases from V and 6 bases from J; bases unmatched to any gene: 6. CDR3 bases: TGTGCCAGCAAAGACAGGGCCTTTCAGCCCCAGCATTTT. Translated: CASKDRAFQPQHF.

The chain has TRBV28 and TRBJ1-5; 7 nucleotides line up with TRBD1. The ends lost 1 base at V and 4 bases at J; junction bases unmatched: 10. Germline-derived CDR1 and CDR2 are MDHEN and SYDVKM. The CDR3 contains 17 residues. The CDR3 protein is CASSLLSRTGANQPQHF. CDR3 bases: TGTGCCAGCAGTTTATTATCCAGAACAGGGGCAAATCAGCCCCAGCATTTT. The full variable domain, in which reference TRBV28 and TRBJ1-5 provide the parts outside the CDR3, is DVKVTQSSRYLVKRTGEKVFLECVQDMDHENMFWYRQDPGLGLRLIYFSYDVKMKEKGDIPEGYSVSREKKERFSLILESASTNQTSMYLCASSLLSRTGANQPQHFGDGTRLSIL.

The J gene is TRBJ1-1, the V gene TRBV29-1; D might be TRBD1 (5 bases). V lost 2 bases to trimming and J lost 2 bases, with 15 bases between them. CDR3 size: 15 residues. Germline CDR1 SQVTM, CDR2 ANQGSEA. CDR3 bases: TGCAGCGTTGAAATTTTGGCAGGGCGTAACACTGAAGCTTTCTTT. Translation: CSVEILAGRNTEAFF.

The chain couples TRBV2 to TRBJ1-1, with D hard to call. Germline-derived CDR1 and CDR2 are SNHLY and FYNNEI. Trimming took 7 bases from V and 10 from J, leaving 16 bases between them. CDR3 size: 12 residues. CDR3 DNA sequence: TGTGCCAGCAAAAGCTACGAGAGAGGAGCTTTCTTT. This codes for CASKSYERGAFF.

This clone was picked up one time. The chain uses TRBV5-4 and TRBJ2-7; 10 positions agree with TRBD1. The CDR3 has 15 residues. J gave up 4 bases and V 0 bases, and 4 bases lay outside the gene matches. Germline CDR1 reads SGHNT; CDR2 reads YYREEE (reference sequence). DNA for the CDR3: TGTGCCAGCAGCTTGGCGGGACAGGGGAGGTACGAGCAGTACTTC. It encodes CASSLAGQGRYEQYF.

The CDR3 DNA follows: TGTGCCAGCAGACCAAGGGGACTAGCCAAAAACATTCAGTACTTC. Translation: CASRPRGLAKNIQYF. J is TRBJ2-4 and V is TRBV28, with D perhaps matching TRBD2 (6 bases). Germline V gene data show CDR1 as MDHEN and CDR2 as SYDVKM. This CDR3 spans 15 amino acids. The V and J ends lost 6 bases and 0 bases respectively, with 12 bases between them. Complete variable domain (other parts from reference TRBV28 and TRBJ2-4): DVKVTQSSRYLVKRTGEKVFLECVQDMDHENMFWYRQDPGLGLRLIYFSYDVKMKEKGDIPEGYSVSREKKERFSLILESASTNQTSMYLCASRPRGLAKNIQYFGAGTRLSVL.

V and J are TRBV10-3 and TRBJ2-1, with TRBD1 matching 10 bases. The CDR3 extends over 16 amino acids. With 4 bases clipped from V and 4 bases from J, the junction kept 7 bases outside the gene matches. The V gene's germline CDR1 is ENHRY and CDR2 SYGVKD. Here the CDR3 DNA reads TGTGCCATCAGTGGTCGGGACAGGGGAGGATACAATGAGCAGTTCTTC. It is translated as CAISGRDRGGYNEQFF.

V is TRBV27 and J is TRBJ2-7, with a possible D match to TRBD1 (6 bases). The V gene lost 4 bases and the J gene lost 4 bases, with 23 bases spanning the gap. There are 17 residues in the CDR3. In germline, CDR1 is MNHEY, CDR2 SMNVEV (reference sequence). CDR3: CASSSTLGAGEMYEQYF. Here the CDR3 DNA reads TGTGCCAGCAGTTCCACGCTCGGGGCAGGGGAGATGTACGAGCAGTACTTC.

The chain recombines TRBV7-3 with TRBJ2-3, with 11 bases that match TRBD2. There are 22 residues in the CDR3. Germline V CDR1 and CDR2: SGHTA, FQGTGA. The ends lost 2 bases at V and 0 bases at J; junction bases unmatched: 19. CDR3: CASSLEMLASGRLPSSTDTQYF. CDR3 DNA: TGTGCCAGCAGCTTAGAAATGTTGGCTAGCGGGAGGCTTCCTTCTAGCACAGATACGCAGTATTTT.

The chain is built from TRBV5-1 and TRBJ2-5; 7 nucleotides agree with TRBD1. The CDR3 is 16 residues long. CDR1 SGHRS and CDR2 YFSETQ come from the germline V gene. J lost 7 bases, V lost 4 bases, and 16 bases had no gene match. The CDR3, as DNA: TGCGCCAGCAGCAAGGGGGACAGTCCAAACCGAGGGACCCAGTACTTC. This translates into CASSKGDSPNRGTQYF. The full variable domain, in which reference TRBV5-1 and TRBJ2-5 provide the parts outside the CDR3, is KAGVTQTPRYLIKTRGQQVTLSCSPISGHRSVSWYQQTPGQGLQFLFEYFSETQRNKGNFPGRFSGRQFSNSRSEMNVSTLELGDSALYLCASSKGDSPNRGTQYFGPGTRLLVL.

For the CDR3, the DNA is TGTGCCAGTAGTTTACCCAGCGACAGCTACGAGCAGTACTTC. The encoded protein is CASSLPSDSYEQYF. V and J are TRBV19 and TRBJ2-7; TRBD1 is a possible D gene (5 bases). V lost 5 bases, J lost 3 bases, and 14 bases lay in between. This CDR3 has 14 amino acids. The V gene's germline CDR1 is LNHDA and CDR2 SQIVND (reference sequence).

V usage is TRBV28 and J usage is TRBJ2-7; D remains unclear. The CDR3 runs 12 residues. The V and J ends lost 4 bases and 7 bases respectively, with 11 bases between them. Germline V CDR1 and CDR2: MDHEN, SYDVKM. CDR3 loop: CASSSLLREQYF. The CDR3 bases are TGTGCCAGCAGTTCGCTATTGCGGGAGCAGTACTTC.

This chain uses TRBV19 with TRBJ2-7; TRBD2 might be the D (5 bases). V shed 6 bases and J shed 7 bases, with 19 bases lying between them. The CDR3 is 14 amino acids. Germline assignment: CDR1 LNHDA and CDR2 SQIVND (reference sequence). CDR3 nucleotide sequence: TGTGCCAGTAGCCACGGACTCGGTACACGGGAGCAGTACTTC. This gives the protein CASSHGLGTREQYF.

This chain connects TRBV28 to TRBJ2-5; 7 nucleotides line up with TRBD1. Trimming cost V 2 bases and J 3 bases; bases outside gene matches: 6. The germline V gene has CDR1 MDHEN and CDR2 SYDVKM. The CDR3 runs 15 residues. This CDR3 reads CASSLEGAGKETQYF. DNA of the CDR3: TGTGCCAGCAGTTTAGAGGGGGCGGGCAAAGAGACCCAGTACTTC.

The chain has TRBV6-5 and TRBJ1-5, with D tentatively TRBD1 (5 bases). The CDR3 is 15 residues long. Germline V gene lookup returns CDR1 MNHEY and CDR2 SVGAGI. Trimming shortened V by 6 bases and J by 6 bases, and 18 bases separated the two germline ends. The CDR3 sequence: CASSRGGSGGQPQHF. CDR3 nucleotide sequence: TGTGCCAGCAGCCGCGGGGGGTCCGGGGGTCAGCCCCAGCATTTT.

The rearrangement uses TRBV7-9 and TRBJ1-4; D unresolved. V was pared by 4 bases and J by 0 bases, with 12 bases between. Germline CDR1 and CDR2: SEHNR and FQNEAQ (reference sequence). The CDR3 totals 16 residues. For the CDR3, the DNA is TGTGCCAGCAGCTCGTCTCTCATGGCAACTAATGAAAAACTGTTTTTT. Its protein is CASSSSLMATNEKLFF.

This clone was counted once. This chain uses TRBV5-1 with TRBJ2-2, with TRBD2 matching 9 bases. Germline V gives CDR1 SGHRS, CDR2 YFSETQ. This CDR3 has 16 residues. J gave up 7 bases and V 0 bases, and 7 bases lay outside the gene matches. The CDR3 nucleotides read TGCGCCAGCAGCTTGGGTGTAGCGGGAGAAGGCGGGGAGCTGTTTTTT. Its protein product is CASSLGVAGEGGELFF.

This clone was counted once. This rearrangement joins TRBV7-2 to TRBJ2-1; D perhaps matches TRBD1 (6 bases). CDR1 is SGHTA and CDR2 is FQGNSA in the germline V gene. Trimming took 0 bases from V and 1 from J, leaving 10 bases between them. This CDR3 has 16 amino acids. CDR3 sequence: CASSLAGHLSYNEQFF. CDR3 coding DNA: TGTGCCAGCAGCTTAGCGGGACACTTGTCCTACAATGAGCAGTTCTTC. Full variable domain (remainder filled in from reference TRBV7-2 and TRBJ2-1): GAGVSQSPSNKVTEKGKDVELRCDPISGHTALYWYRQSLGQGLEFLIYFQGNSAPDKSGLPSDRFSAERTGGSVSTLTIQRTQQEDSAVYLCASSLAGHLSYNEQFFGPGTRLTVL.